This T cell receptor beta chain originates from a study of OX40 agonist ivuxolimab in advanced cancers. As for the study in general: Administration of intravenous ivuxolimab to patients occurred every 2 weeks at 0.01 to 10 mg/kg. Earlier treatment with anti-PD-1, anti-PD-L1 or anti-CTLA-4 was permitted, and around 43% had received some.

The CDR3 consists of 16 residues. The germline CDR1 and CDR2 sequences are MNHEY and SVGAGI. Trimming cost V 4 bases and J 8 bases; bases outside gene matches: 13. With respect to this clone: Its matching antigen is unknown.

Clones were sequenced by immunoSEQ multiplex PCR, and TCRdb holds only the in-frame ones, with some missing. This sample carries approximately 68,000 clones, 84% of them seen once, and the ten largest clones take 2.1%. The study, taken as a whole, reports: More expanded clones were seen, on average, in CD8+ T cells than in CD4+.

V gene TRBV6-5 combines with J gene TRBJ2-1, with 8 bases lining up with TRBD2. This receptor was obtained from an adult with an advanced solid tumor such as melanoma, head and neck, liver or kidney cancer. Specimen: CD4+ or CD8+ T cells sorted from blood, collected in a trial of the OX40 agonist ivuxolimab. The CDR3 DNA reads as TGTGCCAGCAGTTCTCCCGGACTAGCTAGCGGCTATGAGCAGTTCTTC. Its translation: CASSSPGLASGYEQFF.